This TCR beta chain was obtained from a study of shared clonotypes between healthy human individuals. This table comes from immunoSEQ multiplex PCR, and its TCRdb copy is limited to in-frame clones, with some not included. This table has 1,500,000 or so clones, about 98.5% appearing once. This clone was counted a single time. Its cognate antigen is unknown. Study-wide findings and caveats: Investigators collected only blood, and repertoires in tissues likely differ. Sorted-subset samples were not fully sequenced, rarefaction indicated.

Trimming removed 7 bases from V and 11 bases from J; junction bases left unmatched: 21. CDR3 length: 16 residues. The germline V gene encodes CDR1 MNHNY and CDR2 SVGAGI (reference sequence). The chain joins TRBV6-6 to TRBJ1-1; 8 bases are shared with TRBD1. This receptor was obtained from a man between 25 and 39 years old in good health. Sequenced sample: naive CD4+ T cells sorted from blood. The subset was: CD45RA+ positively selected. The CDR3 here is CASTLGRDRSPSPAFF. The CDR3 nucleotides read TGTGCCAGCACACTAGGCCGGGACAGGAGTCCCTCTCCGGCTTTCTTT.